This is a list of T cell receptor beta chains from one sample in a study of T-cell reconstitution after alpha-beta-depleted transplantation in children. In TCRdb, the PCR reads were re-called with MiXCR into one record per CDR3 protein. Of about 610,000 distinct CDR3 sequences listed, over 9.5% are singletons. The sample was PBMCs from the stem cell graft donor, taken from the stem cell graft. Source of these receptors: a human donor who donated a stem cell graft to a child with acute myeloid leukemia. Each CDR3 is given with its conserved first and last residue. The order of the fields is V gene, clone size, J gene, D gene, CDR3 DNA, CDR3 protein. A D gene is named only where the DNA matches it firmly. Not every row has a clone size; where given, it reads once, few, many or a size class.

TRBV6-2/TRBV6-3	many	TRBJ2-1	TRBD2	TGTGCCAGCAGCCCCTTTAAGCGGGAGGGGAATGAGCAGTTCTTC	CASSPFKREGNEQFF
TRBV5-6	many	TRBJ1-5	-	TGTGCCAGCAGCTTGGGACAGCAGGATCGGCCCCAGCATTTT	CASSLGQQDRPQHF
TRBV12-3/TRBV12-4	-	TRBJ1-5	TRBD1	TGTGCCAGCAGTCCCAACCAGGGGGCCAGGCAGCCCCAGCATTTT	CASSPNQGARQPQHF
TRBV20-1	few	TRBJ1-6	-	TGCAGTGCCGAAGAGGACGGTGGTTCACCCCTCCACTTT	CSAEEDGGSPLHF
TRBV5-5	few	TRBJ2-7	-	TGTGCCAGCAGTTCGGGACTTCATACCTACGAGCAGTACTTC	CASSSGLHTYEQYF
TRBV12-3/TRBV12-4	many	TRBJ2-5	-	TGTGCCAGCAGCCGTCCGGAGGAGACCCAGTACTTC	CASSRPEETQYF
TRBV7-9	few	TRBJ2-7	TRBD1	TGTGCCAGCAGCTCCCGGGACAGGATGTTCGAGCAGTACTTC	CASSSRDRMFEQYF
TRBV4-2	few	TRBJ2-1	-	TGTGCCAGCAGCCAAGTGGGATCTGGGGGTGAGCAGTTCTTC	CASSQVGSGGEQFF
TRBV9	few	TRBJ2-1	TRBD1	TGTGCCAGCAGCGTTTACAGGGGACCTTCATACAATGAGCAGTTCTTC	CASSVYRGPSYNEQFF
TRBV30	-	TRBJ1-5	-	TGTGCCTGGAGTCCGGGGAGGGGCGCAGAGCCCCAGCATTTT	CAWSPGRGAEPQHF
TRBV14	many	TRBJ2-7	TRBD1	TGTGCCAGCAGCCTTCCGAGGACAGGGACGGGCGAGCAGTACTTC	CASSLPRTGTGEQYF
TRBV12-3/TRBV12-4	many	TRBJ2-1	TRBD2	TGTGCCAGCAGTTTAGTCCTAGCGGGCGGTGAGCAGTTCTTC	CASSLVLAGGEQFF
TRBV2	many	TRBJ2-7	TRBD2	TGTGCCAGCAGTGCGGGACTAGCGGGATTCCTGCAGTACTTC	CASSAGLAGFLQYF
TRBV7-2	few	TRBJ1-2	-	TGTGCCAGCAGCTTAGCATACAGGAGTGCTAACTATGGCTACACCTTC	CASSLAYRSANYGYTF
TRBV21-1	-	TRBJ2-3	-	TGTGCCAGCAGCGTATCCCCCCTCGAGGGGGCAGATACGCAGTATTTT	CASSVSPLEGADTQYF
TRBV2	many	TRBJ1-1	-	TGTGCCAGCAGTGATTTCCTAGTCGGTGAAGCTTTCTTT	CASSDFLVGEAFF
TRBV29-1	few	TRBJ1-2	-	TGCAGCGTTGGGTCCCACTATGGCTACACCTTC	CSVGSHYGYTF
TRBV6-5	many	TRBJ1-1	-	TGTGCCAGCAGTTACTCGGTCGCCAGGACGGAAGCTTTCTTT	CASSYSVARTEAFF
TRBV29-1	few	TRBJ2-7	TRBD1	TGCAGCGTTGAAGATGCCCCCGGGACAGGGAAGCACGAGCAGTACTTC	CSVEDAPGTGKHEQYF
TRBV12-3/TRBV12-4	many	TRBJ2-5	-	TGTGCCAGCAGTACTACAATGGGGGAACAAGAGACCCAGTACTTC	CASSTTMGEQETQYF
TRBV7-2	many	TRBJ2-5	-	TGTGCCAGCAGAGAGGGGCGAGAGACCCAGTACTTC	CASREGRETQYF
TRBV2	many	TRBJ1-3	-	TGTGCCAGCAGCGGCGGGACGGATGGGGGAAACACCATATATTTT	CASSGGTDGGNTIYF
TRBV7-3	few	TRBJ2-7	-	TGTGCCAGCAGCTTACAGCCGGATTCCCGTGAGCAGTACTTC	CASSLQPDSREQYF